Detailed here is one T cell receptor beta chain. The data originate from a study of T cell changes during pregnancy in multiple sclerosis. Clones were read by immunoSEQ multiplex PCR, and TCRdb kept only the in-frame ones, dropping some. The sample includes 50,000 to 75,000 clones, over 90% of them seen just once. The material sequenced was CD8+ T cells from peripheral blood mononuclear cells, taken in the third trimester of pregnancy. The TCR originated in a female donor with multiple sclerosis, enrolled in a pregnancy study.

The CDR3 DNA sequence: TGCGCCAGCAGTGCCGGCCCCGGTAGCGGACACTCCTACGAGCAGTACTTC. Its translation: CASSAGPGSGHSYEQYF. The genes are TRBV10-1 and TRBJ2-7; possibly TRBD2 for D (6 bases). CDR1 is WNHNN and CDR2 is SYGVQD in the germline V gene (reference sequence). The CDR3 is 17 amino acids. Trimming took off 4 bases at V and 0 bases at J, with 19 bases between the two ends.